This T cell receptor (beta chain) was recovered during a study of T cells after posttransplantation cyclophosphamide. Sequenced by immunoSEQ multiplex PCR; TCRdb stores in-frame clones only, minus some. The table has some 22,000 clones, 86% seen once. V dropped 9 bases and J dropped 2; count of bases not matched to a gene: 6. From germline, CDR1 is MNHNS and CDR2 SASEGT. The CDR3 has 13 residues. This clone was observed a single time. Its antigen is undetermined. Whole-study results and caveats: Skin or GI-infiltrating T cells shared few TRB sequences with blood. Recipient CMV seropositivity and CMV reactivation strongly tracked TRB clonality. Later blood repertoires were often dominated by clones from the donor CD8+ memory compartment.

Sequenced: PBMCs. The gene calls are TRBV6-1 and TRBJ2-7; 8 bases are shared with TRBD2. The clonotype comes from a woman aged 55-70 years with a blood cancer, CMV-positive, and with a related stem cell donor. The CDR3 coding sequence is TGTGCCAGTCGGGCTAGCGGGCCCTACGAGCAGTACTTC. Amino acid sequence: CASRASGPYEQYF.